One and the same sample provided the 29 T cell receptor beta chains below, sequenced in a study of blood T cell repertoires in COVID-19. TCRdb's table, derived via immunoSEQ multiplex PCR, lists solely in-frame clones and lacks some. The table records 260,000 or so clones, roughly 86% of them present only once. The sequenced sample was PBMCs or T cells enriched from blood (not recorded which). The receptors derive from a woman aged 30 to 39 with acute COVID-19.

This clone was detected once. The CDR3 reads CASSLGPGRGTSGVYEQYF. CDR3 coding DNA: TGCGCCAGCAGCTTGGGTCCAGGCCGGGGTACTAGCGGGGTCTACGAGCAGTACTTC. V gene TRBV5-1 combines with J gene TRBJ2-7, with 10 nucleotides matching TRBD2. There are 19 residues in the CDR3. Germline CDR1 and CDR2: SGHRS and YFSETQ. V dropped 0 bases and J dropped 3; count of bases not matched to a gene: 15.

This rearrangement joins TRBV25-1 to TRBJ1-1; weak D call: TRBD1 (5 bases). This CDR3 is built from 17 residues. Germline V gene lookup returns CDR1 MGHDK and CDR2 SYGVNS. Trimming took off 5 bases at V and 4 bases at J, with 23 bases between the two ends. CDR3 loop: CASSFLPAPGALTEAFF. The CDR3 DNA reads as TGTGCCAGCAGTTTCCTCCCCGCCCCTGGGGCCCTCACTGAAGCTTTCTTT.

CDR3 bases: TGTGCCAGCAGTGAAACAGGGGGCGGAAGCTTCGGCTATGGCTACACCTTC. It translates to CASSETGGGSFGYGYTF. The chain links TRBV6-1 to TRBJ1-2; TRBD1 agrees at 9 bases. Germline V gene data show CDR1 as MNHNS and CDR2 as SASEGT. The CDR3 is 17 amino acids. The junction had 11 bases not matched to a gene; V was cut back by 2 bases and J by 4 bases.

The rearrangement links TRBV5-6 to TRBJ1-2, with TRBD1 identical over 8 bases. The CDR3 is 14 amino acids. Germline CDR1 reads SGHDT; CDR2 reads YYEEEE. The junction had 7 bases not matched to a gene; V was cut back by 4 bases and J by 5 bases. The DNA for the CDR3 is TGTGCCAGCAGCCCGGACAGGGAAGGATATGGCTACACCTTC. Translated: CASSPDREGYGYTF.

V is TRBV11-3 and J is TRBJ2-5; TRBD1 matches 8 bases. Germline loops: CDR1 SGHNT, CDR2 YENEEA. CDR3 size: 17 residues. Germline trimming cut 2 bases from V and 4 bases from J; bases unmatched to any gene: 12. As DNA, the CDR3 is TGTGCCAGCAGCTTATACCTCCCCGAGACAGGGGCAGAGACCCAGTACTTC. Translated, it gives CASSLYLPETGAETQYF.

This clone was seen a single time. The chain couples TRBV11-2 to TRBJ2-1; TRBD2 agrees at 12 bases. Germline CDR1 reads SGHAT; CDR2 reads FQNNGV. The CDR3 contains 17 residues. After removal of 2 bases from V and 9 bases from J, the junction contained 11 bases not matched to a gene. DNA of the CDR3: TGTGCCAGCAGCTTACACCCCGGGGCTAGCGGGGGGGGTGAGCAGTTCTTC. This translates into CASSLHPGASGGGEQFF.

J is TRBJ2-2 and V is TRBV3-1 (or the pseudogene TRBV3-2), with 7 bases lining up with TRBD2. Trimming at V came to 9 bases and at J to 1 base, leaving 5 bases not matched to a gene. CDR1 LGHDT and CDR2 YNNKEL come from the germline V gene (reference sequence). The CDR3 covers 14 residues. The CDR3 spells CASQGLMNTGELFF. CDR3 sequence (DNA): TGTGCCAGTCAGGGACTAATGAACACCGGGGAGCTGTTTTTT.

The chain employs TRBV15 and TRBJ2-2, with D perhaps matching TRBD1 (6 bases). This CDR3 comprises 17 residues. Trimming removed 0 bases from V and 1 base from J, with 12 bases in between. Per the germline V gene, CDR1 is LNHNV and CDR2 is YYDKDF (reference sequence). CDR3 DNA sequence: TGTGCCACCAGCAGAGACGCAGGGGATGGGAACACCGGGGAGCTGTTTTTT. It encodes CATSRDAGDGNTGELFF.

V is TRBV5-1 and J is TRBJ2-6, with D possibly matching TRBD1 (5 bases). V lost 0 bases, J lost 12 bases, and 16 bases lay in between. CDR1 SGHRS and CDR2 YFSETQ come from the germline V gene. The CDR3 extends over 15 amino acids. This CDR3 reads CASSLGTREVGVLTF. In nucleotides, the CDR3 is TGCGCCAGCAGCTTGGGGACAAGGGAAGTGGGCGTCCTGACTTTC.

This clone was recorded once. This chain connects TRBV11-3 to TRBJ2-7; the D gene is possibly TRBD1 (5 bases). Trimming stripped 7 bases from V and 2 bases from J, with 12 bases between. The germline CDR1 and CDR2 sequences are SGHNT and YENEEA. This CDR3 has 13 residues. The CDR3 DNA is TGTGCCAGCAACTCGACAGTTGCCTACGAGCAGTACTTC. This sequence encodes CASNSTVAYEQYF.

This chain connects TRBV7-2 to TRBJ2-1, with TRBD2 matching 10 bases. CDR3 size: 16 residues. Germline CDR1 is SGHTA and CDR2 is FQGNSA. Trimming cost V 5 bases and J 2 bases; bases outside gene matches: 6. The CDR3 protein is CASSTIAGGTYNEQFF. CDR3 in DNA: TGTGCCAGCAGCACTATAGCGGGGGGAACCTACAATGAGCAGTTCTTC.

The V gene is TRBV10-3, the J gene TRBJ2-7; 8 bases fit TRBD1. Germline loops: CDR1 ENHRY, CDR2 SYGVKD. V lost 2 bases and J lost 6; bases outside the gene matches: 3. This CDR3 contains 13 residues. The CDR3 loop reads CAISETGGSEQYF. The CDR3 DNA reads as TGTGCCATCAGTGAGACAGGGGGGTCCGAGCAGTACTTC.

Points on this clone: This sample also contains other DNA sequences that code for the same CDR3. This CDR3 is CASSLPGNTEAFF. In DNA form, the CDR3 reads TGCGCCAGCAGCTTGCCCGGGAACACTGAAGCTTTCTTT. J is TRBJ1-1 and V is TRBV5-1; unclear D gene. The CDR3 runs to 13 residues. The V end lost 1 base, the J end lost 1 base, and 5 bases lay between the germline ends. Germline CDR1 and CDR2: SGHRS and YFSETQ.

This clone appeared a few times. The CDR3 nucleotides read TGTGCCAGCAGTCCCGAGGGGGGGAGCTCCTACAATGAGCAGTTCTTC. Encoded protein: CASSPEGGSSYNEQFF. The chain joins TRBV28 to TRBJ2-1; D possibly corresponds to TRBD2 (7 bases). The germline V and J ends were trimmed by 5 bases and 0 bases, with 14 bases remaining between them. In germline, CDR1 is MDHEN, CDR2 SYDVKM. This CDR3 has 16 amino acids.

V gene TRBV9 combines with J gene TRBJ1-4; tentatively, D is TRBD1 (5 bases). CDR3 length equals 15 residues. Germline V CDR1 and CDR2: SGDLS, YYNGEE. V lost 0 bases, J lost 7 bases, and 13 bases lay in between. The CDR3 here is CASSVEPGLLEKLFF. As DNA, the CDR3 is TGTGCCAGCAGCGTAGAGCCGGGACTGCTTGAAAAACTGTTTTTT.

The V and J genes are TRBV19 and TRBJ1-1; TRBD1 aligns across 9 bases. V shed 9 bases, J shed 11 bases, and the junction held 10 bases outside the gene matches. Looked up from germline, CDR1 is LNHDA and CDR2 is SQIVND (reference sequence). The CDR3 length is 12 residues. The CDR3 DNA reads TGTGCCAGCCAGGGACAGGGATTCCGTGCTTTCTTT. This codes for CASQGQGFRAFF.

The chain joins TRBV11-2 to TRBJ1-2; no reliable D call. Germline V lookup: CDR1 SGHAT, CDR2 FQNNGV. The V end was cut by 0 bases, the J end by 5 bases, with 13 bases between. This CDR3 region has 15 residues. The CDR3, as DNA: TGTGCCAGCAGCTTAGAACCCCGGACTACTTATGGCTACACCTTC. Translation: CASSLEPRTTYGYTF.

Note on this clone: This likely comes from a read error, as the CDR3 has no conserved phenylalanine or tryptophan at its end. Because the CDR3's place on the DNA is in doubt, the DNA is left out and the CDR3 is given as listed by TCRdb. The chain joins TRBV5-6 to TRBJ1-2; no DNA check was done on the table's D call, TRBD1. The CDR3 is 10 amino acids long, termini counted. Germline V gives CDR1 SGHDT, CDR2 YYEEEE. The CDR3 is CASSPFQGHI.

The V call is TRBV27, the J call TRBJ2-7; the D gene is possibly TRBD1 (7 bases). Trimming pared 3 bases from V and 1 base from J, leaving 13 bases between. Germline V gene lookup returns CDR1 MNHEY and CDR2 SMNVEV (reference sequence). CDR3 length: 15 residues. The CDR3 is CASSLGQGGSYEQYF. The DNA for the CDR3 is TGTGCCAGCAGTTTGGGGCAGGGGGGTTCCTACGAGCAGTACTTC.

This rearrangement joins TRBV29-1 to TRBJ1-4; D not certain. Trimming took off 0 bases at V and 6 bases at J, with 14 bases between the two ends. Germline V CDR1 and CDR2: SQVTM, ANQGSEA. This CDR3 has 15 residues. The CDR3 DNA reads TGCAGCGTTGAAGATAGGGCACTCGGGGATGAAAAACTGTTTTTT. It translates to CSVEDRALGDEKLFF. Drawing the rest from reference TRBV29-1 and TRBJ1-4, the complete variable domain is SAVISQKPSRDICQRGTSLTIQCQVDSQVTMMFWYRQQPGQSLTLIATANQGSEATYESGFVIDKFPISRPNLTFSTLTVSNMSPEDSSIYLCSVEDRALGDEKLFFGSGTQLSVL.

V is TRBV7-2 and J is TRBJ2-2, with TRBD2 matching 7 bases. Germline loops: CDR1 SGHTA, CDR2 FQGNSA. V dropped 1 base and J dropped 7; count of bases not matched to a gene: 9. The CDR3 totals 16 residues. The CDR3 nucleotides read TGTGCCAGCAGCTTAGGTACTAGCGCCAATGGCGGGGAGCTGTTTTTT. Its protein is CASSLGTSANGGELFF.

The CDR3 protein is CASSYPTGRGRYNEQFF. CDR3 coding DNA: TGTGCCAGCAGTTACCCAACTGGCCGGGGGAGGTACAATGAGCAGTTCTTC. V and J are TRBV6-2 or TRBV6-3 and TRBJ2-1, with D possibly matching TRBD2 (6 bases). The CDR3 has 17 amino acids. Germline CDR1 reads MNHEY; CDR2 reads SVGEGT. The V and J ends lost 2 bases and 4 bases respectively, with 18 bases between them.

The gene calls are TRBV6-6 and TRBJ1-1, with unresolved D. CDR3 length: 14 residues. CDR1 and CDR2 (germline): MNHNY, SVGAGI (reference sequence). V was trimmed by 11 bases and J by 4 bases, leaving 20 bases between them. The CDR3 spells CAAGFSGPGTEAFF. DNA for the CDR3: TGTGCCGCGGGATTCTCGGGTCCCGGCACTGAAGCTTTCTTT.

This chain links TRBV15 with TRBJ1-1; 7 bases fit TRBD1. Germline V gene sequence: CDR1 LNHNV, CDR2 YYDKDF (reference sequence). CDR3 size: 15 residues. Trimming took 0 bases from V and 4 from J; bases not matched to a gene: 5. The CDR3 nucleotides are TGTGCCACCAGCAGAGAGGTGACAGGGATCACTGAAGCTTTCTTT. As protein: CATSREVTGITEAFF.

V and J are TRBV18 and TRBJ2-3; D call uncertain. The CDR3 contains 15 residues. CDR1 and CDR2 (germline): KGHSH, LQKENI. The V end was cut by 3 bases, the J end by 4 bases, with 14 bases between. The CDR3 region has the DNA TGTGCCAGCTCACCGGTGTTCGAGGAACCAGATACGCAGTATTTT. Translation gives CASSPVFEEPDTQYF.

V and J are TRBV27 and TRBJ2-1; a weak D match, TRBD2 (6 bases). Germline CDR1 MNHEY, CDR2 SMNVEV (reference sequence). The CDR3 is 17 residues long. V gave up 4 bases and J gave up 2 bases, with 18 bases separating them. The CDR3 nucleotides are TGTGCCAGCAGTTACCCACGCGGAGGGGCACCCTACAATGAGCAGTTCTTC. This encodes CASSYPRGGAPYNEQFF.

This chain uses TRBV19 with TRBJ1-3; D perhaps matches TRBD1 (6 bases). Between the trimmed V and J ends, which lost 11 bases and 4 bases, there was a span of 18 bases. The CDR3 is 14 residues long. Germline V gene lookup returns CDR1 LNHDA and CDR2 SQIVND (reference sequence). CDR3 bases: TGTGCCGCCTCAGGGGACAACTTGGGAAACACCATATATTTT. Its protein product is CAASGDNLGNTIYF.

The V gene is TRBV11-3, the J gene TRBJ1-1; 10 bases line up with TRBD1. Germline values: CDR1 SGHNT, CDR2 YENEEA. V lost 4 bases to trimming and J lost 12 bases; unmatched junction nucleotides: 8. This CDR3 has 13 residues. The DNA for the CDR3 is TGTGCCAGCAGCTCGGGGACAGGGGATCGGTCTTTCTTT. Its translation: CASSSGTGDRSFF.

The chain joins TRBV6-2 or TRBV6-3 to TRBJ1-1; tentatively, D is TRBD1 (6 bases). The CDR3 contains 15 residues. Germline V gives CDR1 MNHEY, CDR2 SVGEGT. V lost 2 bases and J lost 12, with 22 bases in between. The CDR3 DNA sequence: TGTGCCAGCAGTTACCTCCGGGGGGCAGGGGTTAAAACTTTCTTT. This encodes CASSYLRGAGVKTFF.